The clone carrying this T cell receptor beta chain occurred many times. These data come from a study of neurological immune-mediated disorders. Individuals who volunteered at a blood bank located in Maryland, USA, made up the group of healthy controls. cDNA synthesis was performed by 5'RACE with 10-nucleotide random UMIs. MiXCR was run by TCRdb on the 5' RACE reads, yielding one entry per CDR3 protein. This table has tens of thousands of distinct CDR3 sequences, under 10% appearing once. The CDR3 spans 15 residues. The ends lost 6 bases at V and 4 bases at J; junction bases unmatched: 9. CDR1 is DFQATT, CDR2 SNEGSKA, per germline (reference sequence).

The chain combines TRBV20-1 with TRBJ2-1, with 10 bases that match TRBD1. The sequenced sample was PBMCs. The sequence derives from a man between 50 and 59 years old in good health. CDR3 in DNA: TGCAGTGCCCTCCGCCGGGACAGGGGATACAATGAGCAGTTCTTC. This gives the protein CSALRRDRGYNEQFF.